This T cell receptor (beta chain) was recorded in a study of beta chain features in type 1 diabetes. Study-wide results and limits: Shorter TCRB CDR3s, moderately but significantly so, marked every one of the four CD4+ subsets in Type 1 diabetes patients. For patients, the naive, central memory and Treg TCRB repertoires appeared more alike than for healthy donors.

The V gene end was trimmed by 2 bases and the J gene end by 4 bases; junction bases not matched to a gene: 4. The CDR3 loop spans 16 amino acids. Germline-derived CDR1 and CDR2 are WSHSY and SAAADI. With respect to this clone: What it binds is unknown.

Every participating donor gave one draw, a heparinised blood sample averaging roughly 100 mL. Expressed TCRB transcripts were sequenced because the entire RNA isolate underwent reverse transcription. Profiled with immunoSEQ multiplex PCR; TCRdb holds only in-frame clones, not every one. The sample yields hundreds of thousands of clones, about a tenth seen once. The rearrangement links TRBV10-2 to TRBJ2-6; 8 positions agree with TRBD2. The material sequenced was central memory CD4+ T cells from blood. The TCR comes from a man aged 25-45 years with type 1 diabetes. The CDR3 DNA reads TGCGCCAGCAGTGAGCGGGGGGGCCCCGGGGCCAACGTCCTGACTTTC. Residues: CASSERGGPGANVLTF.